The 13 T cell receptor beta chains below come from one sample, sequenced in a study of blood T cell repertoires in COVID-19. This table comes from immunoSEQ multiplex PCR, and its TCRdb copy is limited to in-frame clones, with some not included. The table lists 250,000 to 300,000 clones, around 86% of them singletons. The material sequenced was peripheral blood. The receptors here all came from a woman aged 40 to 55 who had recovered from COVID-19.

CDR3 in amino acids: CASSPGGEKLFF. The CDR3 DNA follows: TGTGCCAGCAGTCCGGGGGGGGAAAAACTGTTTTTT. This chain links TRBV12-3 or TRBV12-4 with TRBJ1-4; TRBD1 is a possible D gene (5 bases). CDR3 length: 12 residues. Trimming took off 5 bases at V and 8 bases at J, with 9 bases between the two ends.

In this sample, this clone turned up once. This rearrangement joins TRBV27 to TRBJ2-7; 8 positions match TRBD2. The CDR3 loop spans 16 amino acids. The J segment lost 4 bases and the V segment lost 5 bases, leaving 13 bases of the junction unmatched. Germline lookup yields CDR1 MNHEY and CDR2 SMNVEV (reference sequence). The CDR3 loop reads CASSAGLALGGYEQYF. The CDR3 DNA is TGTGCCAGCAGTGCTGGACTAGCTCTCGGCGGGTACGAGCAGTACTTC.

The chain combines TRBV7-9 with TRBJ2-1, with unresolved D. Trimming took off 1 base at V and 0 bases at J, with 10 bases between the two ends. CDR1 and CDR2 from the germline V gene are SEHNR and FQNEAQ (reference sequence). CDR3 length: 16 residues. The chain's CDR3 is CASSLVSGSSYNEQFF. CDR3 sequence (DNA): TGTGCCAGCAGCTTAGTCTCGGGTAGCTCCTACAATGAGCAGTTCTTC.

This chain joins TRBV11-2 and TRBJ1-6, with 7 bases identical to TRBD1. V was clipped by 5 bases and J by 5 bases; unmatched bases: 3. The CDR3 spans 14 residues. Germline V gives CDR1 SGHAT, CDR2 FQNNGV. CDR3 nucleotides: TGTGCCAGCAGCCCGGACAGGAATAATTCACCCCTCCACTTT. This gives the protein CASSPDRNNSPLHF.

In DNA, the CDR3 is TGTGCCTGGGCCTCAGACTATGGCTACACCTTC. This gives the protein CAWASDYGYTF. The chain joins TRBV30 to TRBJ1-2; D gene ambiguous. The CDR3 is 11 amino acids. V lost 5 bases to trimming and J lost 3 bases, with 7 bases between them. Germline CDR1 is GTSNPN and CDR2 is SVGIG (reference sequence).

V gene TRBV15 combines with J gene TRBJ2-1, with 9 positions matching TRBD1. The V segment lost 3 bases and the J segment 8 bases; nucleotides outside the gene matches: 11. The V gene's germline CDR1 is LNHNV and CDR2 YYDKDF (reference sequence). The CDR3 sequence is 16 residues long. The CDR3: CATSRDRGRVGHEQFF. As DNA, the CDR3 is TGTGCCACCAGCAGGGACAGGGGCCGAGTCGGTCATGAGCAGTTCTTC. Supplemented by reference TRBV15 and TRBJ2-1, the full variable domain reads DAMVIQNPRYQVTQFGKPVTLSCSQTLNHNVMYWYQQKSSQAPKLLFHYYDKDFNNEADTPDNFQSRRPNTSFCFLDIRSPGLGDTAMYLCATSRDRGRVGHEQFFGPGTRLTVL.

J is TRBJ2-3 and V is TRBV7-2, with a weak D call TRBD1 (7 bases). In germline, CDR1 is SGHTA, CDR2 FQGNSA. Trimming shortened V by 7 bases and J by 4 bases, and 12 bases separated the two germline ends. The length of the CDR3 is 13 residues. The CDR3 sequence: CASTQGGPDTQYF. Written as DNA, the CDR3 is TGTGCCAGCACCCAGGGGGGCCCAGATACGCAGTATTTT.

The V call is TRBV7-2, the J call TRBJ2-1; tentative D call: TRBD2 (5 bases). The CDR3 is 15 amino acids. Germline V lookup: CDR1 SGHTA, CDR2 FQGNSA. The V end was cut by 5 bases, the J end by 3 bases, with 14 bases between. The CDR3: CASSPRRADYNEQFF. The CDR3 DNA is TGTGCCAGCAGCCCCCGGCGGGCCGACTACAATGAGCAGTTCTTC. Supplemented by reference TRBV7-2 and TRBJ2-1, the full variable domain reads GAGVSQSPSNKVTEKGKDVELRCDPISGHTALYWYRQSLGQGLEFLIYFQGNSAPDKSGLPSDRFSAERTGGSVSTLTIQRTQQEDSAVYLCASSPRRADYNEQFFGPGTRLTVL.

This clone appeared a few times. This CDR3 reads CASRRGGAYYGYTF. CDR3 bases: TGTGCCAGCAGGCGAGGGGGCGCGTACTATGGCTACACCTTC. The genes are TRBV27 and TRBJ1-2; 7 positions agree with TRBD1. The junction had 7 bases not matched to a gene; V was cut back by 6 bases and J by 3 bases. The CDR3 sequence is 14 residues long. Germline V gene data show CDR1 as MNHEY and CDR2 as SMNVEV (reference sequence).

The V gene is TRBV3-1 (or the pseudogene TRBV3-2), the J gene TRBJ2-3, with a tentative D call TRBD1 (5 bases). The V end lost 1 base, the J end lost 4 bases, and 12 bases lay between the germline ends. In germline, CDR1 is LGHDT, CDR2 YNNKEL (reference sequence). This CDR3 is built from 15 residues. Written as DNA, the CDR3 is TGTGCCAGCAGCCAAGGACAGTGGGTATCAGATACGCAGTATTTT. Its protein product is CASSQGQWVSDTQYF.

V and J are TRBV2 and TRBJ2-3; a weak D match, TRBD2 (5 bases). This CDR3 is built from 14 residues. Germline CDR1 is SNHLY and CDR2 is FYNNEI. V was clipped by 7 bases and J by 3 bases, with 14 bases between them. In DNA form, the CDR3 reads TGTGCCAGCACCGAACCCGGGGTGACAGATACGCAGTATTTT. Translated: CASTEPGVTDTQYF. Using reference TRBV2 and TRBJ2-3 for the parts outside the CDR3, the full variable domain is EPEVTQTPSHQVTQMGQEVILRCVPISNHLYFYWYRQILGQKVEFLVSFYNNEISEKSEIFDDQFSVERPDGSNFTLKIRSTKLEDSAMYFCASTEPGVTDTQYFGPGTRLTVL.

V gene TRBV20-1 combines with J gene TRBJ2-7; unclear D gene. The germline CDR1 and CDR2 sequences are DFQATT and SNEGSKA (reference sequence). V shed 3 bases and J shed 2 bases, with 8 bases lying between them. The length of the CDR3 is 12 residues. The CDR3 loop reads CSASNLTYEQYF. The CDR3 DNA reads TGCAGTGCTAGTAACTTAACCTACGAGCAGTACTTC.

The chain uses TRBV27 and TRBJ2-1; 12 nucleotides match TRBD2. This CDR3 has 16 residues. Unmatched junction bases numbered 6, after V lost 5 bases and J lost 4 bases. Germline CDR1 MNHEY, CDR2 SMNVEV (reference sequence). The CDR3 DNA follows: TGTGCCAGCAGTCCGAAACTAGCGGGAGGATACAATGAGCAGTTCTTC. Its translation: CASSPKLAGGYNEQFF.